This TCR beta chain was sequenced during a study of shared clonotypes between healthy human individuals. The CDR3 is 13 residues long. CDR1 and CDR2 (germline): SGHAT, FQNNGV. Between the trimmed V and J ends, which lost 3 bases and 6 bases, there was a span of 10 bases. Assay used: immunoSEQ multiplex PCR; TCRdb lists only in-frame clones, some missing. This table has roughly 1,600,000 clones, approximately 98.5% appearing once. Sequencing input: naive CD4+ T cells sorted from blood. Sample subset: CD45RA+ positively selected. The TCR was taken from a man aged 30 to 45 in good health. This chain connects TRBV11-2 to TRBJ2-3; no clear D gene. The CDR3 loop reads CASSLALGDTQYF. The CDR3 DNA is TGTGCCAGCAGCTTGGCCTTGGGGGATACGCAGTATTTT.